This section outlines one T cell receptor (beta chain) sequence together with its context. The antigen is unknown. The data were obtained in a study of T cell repertoires in cytomegalovirus infection. Study observations and caveats: Carriage of CMV together with the relevant HLA was identifiable through cumulative public TCR beta family frequency. The ex vivo response showed dominance by HLA-C-restricted CMV-specific TCR beta clonotypes.

CDR1 and CDR2 from the germline V gene are MNHEY and SMNVEV (reference sequence). The CDR3 covers 14 residues. V was pared by 4 bases and J by 0 bases, with 9 bases between. TCRdb re-called the reads with MiXCR, one entry per CDR3 protein. Among around 490,000 distinct CDR3 sequences listed, more than 25% were seen once. The V gene is TRBV27, the J gene TRBJ1-1, with TRBD1 as a possible D gene (5 bases). Sample: PBMCs. The TCR comes from a human donor in good health (CMV status not recorded). Some clones in this sample may be carry-over from other donors' samples. The chain's CDR3 is CASSWTPMNTEAFF. CDR3 sequence (DNA): TGTGCCAGCAGTTGGACACCGATGAACACTGAAGCTTTCTTT.